The clone carrying this TCR beta chain was picked up a small number of times. Antigen unknown. Sequencing of DNA taken from cultured CD4+ T cells relied on the Oncomine TCR Beta short-read assay. Once CD4+ T cells had been cultured, genomic DNA was extracted from them. Each CDR3 protein gets one entry after TCRdb re-called the PCR reads with MiXCR. In the table there are about 15,000 distinct CDR3 sequences, approximately 48% of which are singletons. The data were obtained in a study of vaccination and CD4 T cells after COVID-19. Study overall: Post-vaccine sampling followed dose two by a median about 70 days (range 14 to 241).

Documented treatment: approximately nine-day PBMC culture with coronavirus spike peptide pools or control peptides (ViraFEST assay). Overall study results and limits: Spike mono-reactivity was shown by 304 of 307 vaccine-specific clones in convalescent patients.

The TCR originated in a human donor who had recovered from COVID-19. The sample was CD4+ T cells from blood, cultured in vitro.

Written as DNA, the CDR3 is TGTGCCTGGAGTCCCAACAGGTTGCGAGGTCAGCCCCAGCATTTT. This codes for CAWSPNRLRGQPQHF. This sequence joins TRBV30 and TRBJ1-5; tentatively, D is TRBD1 (5 bases). The CDR3 consists of 15 residues. Trimming left V 2 bases short and J 6 bases short, with 17 bases between. CDR1 is GTSNPN and CDR2 is SVGIG in the germline V gene (reference sequence).